The present T cell receptor (beta chain) was sequenced within a study of blood T cell repertoires in COVID-19. Losses at the gene ends were 0 bases for V and 8 bases for J; bases not matched to a gene: 6. CDR1 SGHRS and CDR2 YFSETQ come from the germline V gene. The CDR3 extends over 14 amino acids. The assay was immunoSEQ multiplex PCR, and TCRdb's table has in-frame clones only and misses some. Here the sample spans 350,000 to 450,000 clones, 85% being singletons. The sequence was collected from a woman between 18 and 29 years old with acute or convalescent COVID-19. This chain joins TRBV5-1 and TRBJ1-1; 8 bases align to TRBD1. The sequencing input was peripheral blood. CDR3 in amino acids: CASSLDPTGGEAFF. CDR3 bases: TGCGCCAGCAGCTTGGATCCCACAGGGGGGGAAGCTTTCTTT.